The rows below give T cell receptor beta chains drawn from one sample of a study of CD8 T cells in Susac syndrome. One entry per CDR3 protein, called by TCRdb with MiXCR from the immunoSEQ multiplex PCR reads. The sample has over 100,000 distinct CDR3 sequences, 95% to 96% seen once. Sequenced sample: CD4+ T cells from PBMCs. The source is a human donor with Susac syndrome. The CDR3 runs from the conserved cysteine through the conserved F or W. A D gene is named only where the DNA matches it firmly. The listing skips clone size in some rows; elsewhere it reads once, few, many or a size class.

TRBJ2-5 | few | . | TRBV6-1 | CASRIGEAGETQYF | TGTGCCAGCAGAATAGGGGAGGCCGGTGAGACCCAGTACTTC
TRBJ2-7 | . | . | TRBV20-1 | CSARPLPVRAGLTYEQYF | TGCAGTGCTAGACCCCTCCCGGTGAGAGCGGGCCTTACCTACGAGCAGTACTTC
TRBJ1-1 | . | . | TRBV28 | CASSLRSGKAFF | TGTGCCAGCAGTTTAAGGTCTGGGAAGGCTTTCTTT
TRBJ2-4 | . | . | TRBV28 | CASGDGTPYDIQYF | TGTGCCAGCGGGGACGGGACTCCCTACGACATTCAGTACTTC
TRBJ2-3 | . | . | TRBV30 | CAWSVPGVTQYF | TGTGCCTGGAGTGTACCCGGGGTCACGCAGTATTTT
TRBJ1-2 | . | . | TRBV3-1 | CASSQEGRASGYTF | TGTGCCAGCAGCCAAGAGGGACGGGCCTCGGGCTACACCTTC
TRBJ1-2 | . | . | TRBV28 | CASSLVGPPNYGYTF | TGTGCCAGCAGTTTAGTAGGTCCTCCTAACTATGGCTACACCTTC
TRBJ2-1 | . | . | TRBV29-1 | CSVVPPDRYEQFF | TGCAGCGTTGTCCCACCAGACAGGTATGAGCAGTTCTTC
TRBJ2-1 | . | . | TRBV29-1 | CSAEGYNEQFF | TGCAGCGCCGAGGGCTACAATGAGCAGTTCTTC
TRBJ2-7 | . | TRBD2 | TRBV11-2 | CASSPSSGSYEQYF | TGTGCCAGCAGCCCATCTAGCGGATCCTACGAGCAGTACTTC
TRBJ2-3 | few | . | TRBV24-1 | CATSEAATDTQYF | TGTGCCACCAGTGAGGCTGCCACAGATACGCAGTATTTT
TRBJ2-2 | . | TRBD2 | TRBV10-3 | CAIRTTSGKNTGELFF | TGTGCCATCAGGACGACTAGCGGGAAGAACACCGGGGAGCTGTTTTTT
TRBJ2-1 | once | TRBD2 | TRBV30 | CAWSVRGGEQFF | TGTGCCTGGAGTGTGCGCGGGGGGGAGCAGTTCTTC
TRBJ1-5 | . | . | TRBV28 | CASSLTKGVLSNQPQHF | TGTGCCAGCAGCCTCACTAAGGGGGTCCTTAGCAATCAGCCCCAGCATTTT
TRBJ2-7 | . | . | TRBV29-1 | CSVGIPYEQYF | TGCAGCGTAGGGATACCCTACGAGCAGTACTTC
TRBJ2-7 | . | . | TRBV7-9 | CASSLKHPTGEQYF | TGTGCCAGCAGCTTAAAGCACCCCACCGGCGAGCAGTACTTC
TRBJ2-7 | . | . | TRBV20-1 | CSGAPGHTYEQYF | TGCAGTGGCGCGCCGGGACACACGTACGAGCAGTACTTC
TRBJ2-3 | . | TRBD2 | TRBV6-5 | CVAGGPVADTQYF | TGTGTTGCGGGAGGGCCCGTCGCAGATACGCAGTATTTT
TRBJ1-1 | . | . | TRBV12-3/TRBV12-4 | CATSLGSGTEAFF | TGTGCCACTTCCTTGGGCAGTGGTACTGAAGCTTTCTTT
TRBJ2-5 | . | TRBD1 | TRBV11-2 | CASSLGGTGDETQYF | TGTGCCAGCAGCTTAGGTGGGACAGGGGATGAGACCCAGTACTTC
TRBJ2-7 | . | TRBD1 | TRBV20-1 | CSARPGQSSYEQYF | TGCAGTGCTAGGCCGGGACAGTCCTCCTACGAGCAGTACTTC
TRBJ2-7 | . | TRBD1 | TRBV29-1 | CSSRQGYEQYF | TGCAGCTCAAGACAGGGCTACGAGCAGTACTTC
TRBJ2-1 | . | . | TRBV29-1 | CSVSQGGSYNEQFF | TGCAGCGTTTCCCAGGGGGGGTCCTACAATGAGCAGTTCTTC
TRBJ1-1 | . | . | TRBV29-1 | CSVDDRPHTEAFF | TGCAGCGTTGATGACCGCCCTCACACTGAAGCTTTCTTT
TRBJ2-2 | . | TRBD2 | TRBV29-1 | CSVVSSGRTGELFF | TGCAGCGTTGTGTCTAGCGGGAGGACCGGGGAGCTGTTTTTT
TRBJ2-5 | . | TRBD2 | TRBV10-3 | CAISDQSSGRETQYF | TGTGCCATCAGTGACCAGAGTAGCGGGAGAGAGACCCAGTACTTC
TRBJ1-5 | . | TRBD1 | TRBV4-3 | CASSQLTGPHQPQHF | TGCGCCAGCAGCCAGTTGACAGGGCCTCATCAGCCCCAGCATTTT
TRBJ2-7 | . | TRBD1 | TRBV4-2 | CASSPGQGATDEQYF | TGTGCCAGCAGCCCGGGACAGGGGGCAACGGACGAGCAGTACTTC
TRBJ2-5 | . | TRBD2 | TRBV5-1 | CASSLFGGGAETQYF | TGCGCCAGCAGCCTTTTCGGGGGAGGGGCAGAGACCCAGTACTTC
TRBJ1-3 | . | . | TRBV12-3/TRBV12-4 | CASSPSSSGNTIYF | TGTGCCAGCAGTCCCTCTTCCTCTGGAAACACCATATATTTT
TRBJ2-1 | . | TRBD2 | TRBV29-1 | CSVDGLAGVDEQFF | TGCAGCGTTGATGGACTAGCGGGAGTCGATGAGCAGTTCTTC
TRBJ2-7 | . | TRBD1 | TRBV12-3/TRBV12-4 | CASSLEDRAYEQYF | TGTGCCAGCAGTTTAGAGGACAGGGCCTACGAGCAGTACTTC
TRBJ2-1 | once | . | TRBV20-1 | CSASEGGDQQFF | TGCAGTGCTAGCGAGGGGGGGGACCAGCAGTTCTTC
TRBJ2-1 | . | TRBD2 | TRBV3-1 | CASSLRGGSGSNEQFF | TGTGCCAGCAGCCTGAGGGGCGGGAGCGGCTCCAATGAGCAGTTCTTC
TRBJ2-3 | once | TRBD1 | TRBV29-1 | CSDRVFGDTQYF | TGCAGTGACAGGGTTTTTGGAGATACGCAGTATTTT
TRBJ2-2 | . | TRBD2 | TRBV9 | CASSSAGANTGELFF | TGTGCCAGCAGCTCGGCGGGAGCGAACACCGGGGAGCTGTTTTTT
TRBJ2-2 | . | TRBD2 | TRBV25-1 | CASSASGRNTGELFF | TGTGCCAGCAGCGCTAGCGGAAGGAACACCGGGGAGCTGTTTTTT
TRBJ1-1 | . | . | TRBV4-3 | CASSQEKGLTEAFF | TGCGCCAGCAGCCAAGAGAAGGGACTCACTGAAGCTTTCTTT
TRBJ2-1 | . | TRBD2 | TRBV5-4 | CASASPQASGRDEQFF | TGTGCCAGCGCATCCCCCCAGGCTAGCGGGAGAGATGAGCAGTTCTTC
TRBJ1-4 | . | . | TRBV29-1 | CSVSEGSAYEKLFF | TGCAGCGTCTCTGAAGGGTCGGCGTATGAAAAACTGTTTTTT
TRBJ2-3 | once | TRBD2 | TRBV20-1 | CSARGGLAGGFTTDTQYF | TGCAGTGCTAGAGGCGGACTAGCGGGAGGATTTACCACAGATACGCAGTATTTT
TRBJ2-2 | . | . | TRBV30 | CAWGETGELFF | TGTGCCTGGGGTGAAACCGGGGAGCTGTTTTTT
TRBJ2-5 | . | . | TRBV7-9 | CASSLVGGSQETQYF | TGTGCCAGCAGCTTAGTGGGTGGGAGCCAAGAGACCCAGTACTTC
TRBJ2-5 | . | . | TRBV28 | CASLGAAETQYF | TGTGCCAGCCTGGGAGCGGCCGAGACCCAGTACTTC
TRBJ2-2 | . | . | TRBV10-3 | CAISATANTGELFF | TGTGCCATCAGTGCAACTGCGAACACCGGGGAGCTGTTTTTT
TRBJ2-1 | . | TRBD2 | TRBV20-1 | CSAPSGSSKYNEQFF | TGCAGTGCTCCGAGCGGGAGCTCAAAATACAATGAGCAGTTCTTC
TRBJ2-1 | . | TRBD1 | TRBV7-3 | CASSWDRGYNEQFF | TGTGCCAGCAGCTGGGACAGGGGGTACAATGAGCAGTTCTTC
TRBJ1-1 | . | . | TRBV11-2 | CASSLDRGTEAFF | TGTGCCAGCAGCTTAGATAGGGGCACTGAAGCTTTCTTT
TRBJ1-2 | . | . | TRBV20-1 | CSAGMGRGYGYTF | TGCAGTGCTGGGATGGGGAGGGGTTATGGCTACACCTTC
TRBJ1-1 | . | . | TRBV20-1 | CSAAWQVDTEAFF | TGCAGTGCGGCTTGGCAGGTGGACACTGAAGCTTTCTTT
TRBJ2-6 | . | . | TRBV6-2/TRBV6-3 | CASTDPRGSGANVLTF | TGTGCCAGCACCGACCCCCGTGGCTCTGGGGCCAACGTCCTGACTTTC
TRBJ2-5 | . | . | TRBV29-1 | CSVERGSETQYF | TGCAGCGTTGAACGGGGTTCCGAGACCCAGTACTTC
TRBJ2-5 | . | TRBD2 | TRBV3-1 | CASSPRSGREQETQYF | TGTGCCAGCAGCCCCCGAAGCGGGAGGGAACAAGAGACCCAGTACTTC
TRBJ2-7 | . | . | TRBV14 | CASSPRVSTYEQYF | TGTGCCAGCAGCCCTAGGGTCTCCACCTACGAGCAGTACTTC
TRBJ2-2 | . | TRBD1 | TRBV24-1 | CATSDLTGWDTGELFF | TGTGCCACCAGTGACCTGACAGGGTGGGACACCGGGGAGCTGTTTTTT
TRBJ2-5 | . | TRBD2 | TRBV20-1 | CSARVIAGDETQYF | TGCAGTGCTAGAGTGATAGCGGGAGATGAGACCCAGTACTTC
TRBJ1-1 | . | . | TRBV20-1 | CSARGAFF | TGCAGTGCTAGAGGAGCTTTCTTT
TRBJ2-7 | . | . | TRBV6-5 | CASSRQGINEQYF | TGTGCCAGCAGCCGCCAGGGGATCAACGAGCAGTACTTC
TRBJ1-2 | . | . | TRBV28 | CASKFSLNYGYTF | TGTGCCAGCAAGTTTTCACTAAACTATGGCTACACCTTC
TRBJ1-1 | . | . | TRBV27 | CASSLKVRNTEAFF | TGTGCCAGCAGTTTGAAAGTTAGGAACACTGAAGCTTTCTTT